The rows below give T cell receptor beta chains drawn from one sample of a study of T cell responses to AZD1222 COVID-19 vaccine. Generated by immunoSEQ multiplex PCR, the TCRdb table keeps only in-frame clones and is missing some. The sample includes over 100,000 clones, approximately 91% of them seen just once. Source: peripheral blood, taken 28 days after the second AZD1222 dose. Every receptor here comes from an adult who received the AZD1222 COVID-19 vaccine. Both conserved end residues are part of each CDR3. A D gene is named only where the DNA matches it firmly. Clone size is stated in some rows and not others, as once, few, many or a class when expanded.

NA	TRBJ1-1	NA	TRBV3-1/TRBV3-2	CASSQRGRIMNTEAFF	TGTGCCAGCAGCCAGAGGGGACGGATCATGAACACTGAAGCTTTCTTT
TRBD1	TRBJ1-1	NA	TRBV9	CASSTHPGTGKTEAFF	TGTGCCAGCAGCACCCACCCCGGGACAGGGAAGACTGAAGCTTTCTTT
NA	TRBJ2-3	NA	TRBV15	CATSRDPGSTDTQYF	TGTGCCACCAGCAGAGATCCGGGTAGCACAGATACGCAGTATTTT
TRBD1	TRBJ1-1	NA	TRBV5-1	CASSKSRDRNTEAFF	TGCGCCAGCAGCAAGTCCCGGGACAGGAACACTGAAGCTTTCTTT
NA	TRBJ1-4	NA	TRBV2	CASGDFSGEKLFF	TGTGCCAGCGGCGATTTTAGTGGTGAAAAACTGTTTTTT
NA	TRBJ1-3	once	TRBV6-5	CGLKARESSGNTIYF	TGTGGACTCAAGGCAAGGGAGAGCTCTGGAAACACCATATATTTT
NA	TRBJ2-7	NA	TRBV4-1	CASSQLFSSYEQYF	TGCGCCAGCAGCCAATTATTCAGTTCCTACGAGCAGTACTTC
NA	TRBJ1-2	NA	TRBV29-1	CSVGGTYYTF	TGCAGCGTTGGGGGAACGTACTACACCTTC
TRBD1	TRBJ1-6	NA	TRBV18	CASSPTDRHPSYNSPLHF	TGTGCCAGCTCACCTACGGACAGGCACCCGAGTTATAATTCACCCCTCCACTTT
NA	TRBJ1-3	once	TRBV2	CASSEILRASGNTIYF	TGTGCCAGCAGTGAAATCCTGCGGGCCTCTGGAAACACCATATATTTT
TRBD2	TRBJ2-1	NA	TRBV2	CASSPLLAGGGEQFF	TGTGCCAGCAGCCCACTACTAGCGGGAGGGGGTGAGCAGTTCTTC
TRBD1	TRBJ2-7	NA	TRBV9	CASSVGPGQGHEQYF	TGTGCCAGCAGCGTAGGCCCGGGACAGGGCCACGAGCAGTACTTC
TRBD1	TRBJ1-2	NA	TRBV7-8	CASSNRDRYYGYTF	TGTGCCAGCAGCAACCGGGACAGATACTATGGCTACACCTTC
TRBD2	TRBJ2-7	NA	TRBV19	CASSIGGSPYEQYF	TGTGCCAGTAGTATCGGCGGGAGTCCCTACGAGCAGTACTTC
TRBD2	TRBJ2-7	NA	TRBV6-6	CASSTTSGEQYF	TGTGCCAGCAGTACGACTAGCGGCGAGCAGTACTTC
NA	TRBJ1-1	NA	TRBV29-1	CSGSRGARGTEAFF	TGCAGCGGATCCCGGGGGGCGCGGGGCACTGAAGCTTTCTTT
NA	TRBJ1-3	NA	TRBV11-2	CASSLGTWNTIYF	TGTGCCAGCAGCTTAGGAACGTGGAACACCATATATTTT
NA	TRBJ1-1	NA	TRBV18	CASYAGRVNTEAFF	TGTGCCAGCTACGCCGGAAGGGTCAACACTGAAGCTTTCTTT
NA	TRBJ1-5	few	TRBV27	CASSFGADNQPQHF	TGTGCCAGCAGTTTCGGGGCAGACAATCAGCCCCAGCATTTT
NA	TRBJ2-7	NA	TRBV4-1	CASSPLRDSHEQYF	TGCGCCAGCAGCCCTTTGCGGGATAGCCACGAGCAGTACTTC